This TCR beta chain was recovered during a study of blood T cell repertoires in COVID-19. As for the study in general: Samples taken during acute and convalescent COVID-19 were collected in the United States, Italy and Spain.

The protocol was immunoSEQ multiplex PCR, while the TCRdb copy is restricted to in-frame clones and leaves out a portion. The sample carries about 280,000 clones, about 86% recorded once. J was trimmed by 5 bases and V by 0 bases; bases with no gene match: 14. CDR1 is LNHNV and CDR2 is YYDKDF in the germline V gene (reference sequence). The CDR3 contains 18 residues. This chain uses TRBV15 with TRBJ2-7, with 9 nucleotides matching TRBD2. Material for sequencing was peripheral blood. This TCR was recovered from a woman between 65 and 79 years old with COVID-19, enrolled during active disease. CDR3 sequence (DNA): TGTGCCACCAGCAGAGATAAAGGGACGGGACTAGCTCGGGACGAGCAGTACTTC. Translating it yields CATSRDKGTGLARDEQYF.